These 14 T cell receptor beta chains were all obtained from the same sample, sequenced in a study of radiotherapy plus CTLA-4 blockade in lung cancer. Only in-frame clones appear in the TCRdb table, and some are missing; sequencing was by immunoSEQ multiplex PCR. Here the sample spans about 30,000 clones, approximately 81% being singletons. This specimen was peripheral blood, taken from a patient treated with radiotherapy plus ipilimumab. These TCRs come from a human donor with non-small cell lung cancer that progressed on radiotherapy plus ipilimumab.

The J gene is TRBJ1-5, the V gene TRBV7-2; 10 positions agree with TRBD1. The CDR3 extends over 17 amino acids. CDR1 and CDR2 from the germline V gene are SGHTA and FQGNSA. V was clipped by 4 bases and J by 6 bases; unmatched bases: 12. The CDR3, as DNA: TGTGCCAGCAGCTCCGGGGGATTGGACAGGGGGTTTCAGCCCCAGCATTTT. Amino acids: CASSSGGLDRGFQPQHF.

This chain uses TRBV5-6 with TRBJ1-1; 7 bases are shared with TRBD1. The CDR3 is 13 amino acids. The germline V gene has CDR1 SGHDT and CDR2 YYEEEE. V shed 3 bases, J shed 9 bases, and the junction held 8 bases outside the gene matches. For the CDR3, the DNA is TGTGCCAGCAGCTCGACAGGGACAGAACAAGCTTTCTTT. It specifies CASSSTGTEQAFF.

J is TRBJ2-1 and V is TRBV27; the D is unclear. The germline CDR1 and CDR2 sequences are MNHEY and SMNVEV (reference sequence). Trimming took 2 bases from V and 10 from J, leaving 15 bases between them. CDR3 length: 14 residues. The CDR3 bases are TGTGCCAGCAGTTTAGGGCTTCGGTCGGGCGAGCAGTTCTTC. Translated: CASSLGLRSGEQFF.

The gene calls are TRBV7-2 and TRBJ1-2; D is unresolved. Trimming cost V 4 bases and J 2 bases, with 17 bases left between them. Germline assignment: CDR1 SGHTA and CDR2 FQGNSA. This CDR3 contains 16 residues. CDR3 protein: CASSSSAAALNYGYTF. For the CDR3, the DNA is TGTGCCAGCAGCTCCAGTGCGGCCGCCCTCAACTATGGCTACACCTTC.

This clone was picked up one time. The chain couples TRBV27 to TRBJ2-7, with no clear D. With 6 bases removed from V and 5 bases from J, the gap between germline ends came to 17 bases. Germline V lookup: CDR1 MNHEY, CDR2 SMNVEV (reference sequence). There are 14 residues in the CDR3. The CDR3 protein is CASRAGNRQNEQYF. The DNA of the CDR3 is TGTGCCAGCAGGGCAGGAAATCGGCAAAACGAGCAGTACTTC.

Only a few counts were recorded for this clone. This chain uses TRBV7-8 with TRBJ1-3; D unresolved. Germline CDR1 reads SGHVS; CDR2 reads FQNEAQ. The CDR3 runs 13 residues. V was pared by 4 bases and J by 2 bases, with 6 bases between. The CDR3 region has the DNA TGTGCCAGCAGCTCCGGGGCTGGAAACACCATATATTTT. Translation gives CASSSGAGNTIYF.

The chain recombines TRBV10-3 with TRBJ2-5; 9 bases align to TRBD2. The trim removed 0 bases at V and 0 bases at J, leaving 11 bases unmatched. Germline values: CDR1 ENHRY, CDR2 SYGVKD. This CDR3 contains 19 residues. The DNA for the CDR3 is TGTGCCATCAGTGAGTCGACCGGGCGGGGGGGCCGATACCAAGAGACCCAGTACTTC. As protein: CAISESTGRGGRYQETQYF.

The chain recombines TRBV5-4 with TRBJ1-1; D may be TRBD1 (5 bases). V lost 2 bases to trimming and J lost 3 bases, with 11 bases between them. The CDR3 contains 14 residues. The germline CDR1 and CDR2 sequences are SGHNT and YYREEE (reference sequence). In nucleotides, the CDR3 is TGTGCCAGCAGCTTAGCGCAGGGATACACTGAAGCTTTCTTT. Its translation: CASSLAQGYTEAFF.

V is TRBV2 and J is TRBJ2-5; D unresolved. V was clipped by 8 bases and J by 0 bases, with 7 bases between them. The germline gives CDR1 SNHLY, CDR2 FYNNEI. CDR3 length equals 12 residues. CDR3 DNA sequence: TGTGCCAGCGGACGGTACCAAGAGACCCAGTACTTC. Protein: CASGRYQETQYF.

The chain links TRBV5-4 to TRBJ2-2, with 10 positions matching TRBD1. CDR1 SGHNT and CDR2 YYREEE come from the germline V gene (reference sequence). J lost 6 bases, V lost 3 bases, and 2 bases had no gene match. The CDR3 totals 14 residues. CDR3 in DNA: TGTGCCAGCAGCTCGGGACAGGGGCCCGGGGAGCTGTTTTTT. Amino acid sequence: CASSSGQGPGELFF.

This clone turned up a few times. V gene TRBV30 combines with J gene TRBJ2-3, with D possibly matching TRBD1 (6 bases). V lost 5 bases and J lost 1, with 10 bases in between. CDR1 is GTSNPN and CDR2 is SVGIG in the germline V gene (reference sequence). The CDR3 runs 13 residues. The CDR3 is CAWGQGRTDTQYF. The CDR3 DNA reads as TGTGCCTGGGGTCAGGGGCGCACAGATACGCAGTATTTT.

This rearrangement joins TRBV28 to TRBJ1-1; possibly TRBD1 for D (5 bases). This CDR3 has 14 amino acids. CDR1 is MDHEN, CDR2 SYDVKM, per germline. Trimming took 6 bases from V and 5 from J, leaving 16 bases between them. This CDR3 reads CASSRTRGGTEAFF. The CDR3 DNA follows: TGTGCCAGCAGCCGGACGAGGGGAGGGACTGAAGCTTTCTTT.

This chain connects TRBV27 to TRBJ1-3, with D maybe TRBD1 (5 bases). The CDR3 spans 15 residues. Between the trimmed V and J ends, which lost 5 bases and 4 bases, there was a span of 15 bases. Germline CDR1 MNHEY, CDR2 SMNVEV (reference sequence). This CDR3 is CASSLTQALGNTIYF. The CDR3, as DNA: TGTGCCAGCAGTCTAACACAGGCCCTGGGAAACACCATATATTTT.

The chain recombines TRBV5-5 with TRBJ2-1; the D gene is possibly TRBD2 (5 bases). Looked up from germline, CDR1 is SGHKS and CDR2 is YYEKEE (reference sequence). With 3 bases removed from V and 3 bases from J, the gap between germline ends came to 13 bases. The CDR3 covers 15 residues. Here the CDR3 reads CASSWTDRGYNEQFF. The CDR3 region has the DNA TGTGCCAGCAGCTGGACGGACCGGGGCTACAATGAGCAGTTCTTC.